In its sample, the clone carrying this T cell receptor beta chain was seen many times. Building the TCR beta libraries relied on iRepertoire HTBI primers, and CDR3 regions underwent Arm-PCR. TCRdb redid the calling of the multiplex PCR reads with MiXCR, one entry per CDR3 protein. The sample has about 610,000 distinct CDR3 sequences; roughly 16% are singletons. This record comes from a study of regulatory T cells in long-lasting Graves disease. On the study more broadly: The study enrolled newly diagnosed Graves' patients on antithyroid drugs under 3 months.

The V gene's germline CDR1 is MNHEY and CDR2 SMNVEV (reference sequence). The CDR3 has 12 amino acids. Trimming removed 4 bases at V and 6 bases at J, with 7 bases between. As to time point: newly diagnosed GD, antithyroid drugs for less than 3 months. Following extraction of RNA from PBMCs, that RNA was used to make the TCR library. These data were also filed under a second study, of T cells in Graves' hyperthyroidism and ophthalmopathy. That study adds: Ophthalmopathy, as predicted by the model, came a median roughly 6.5 months after the prediction.

The chain carries TRBV27 and TRBJ2-1; D unclear. The sequencing used peripheral blood mononuclear cells (PBMCs), collected at new diagnosis, from a patient treated with antithyroid drugs. This TCR was recovered from a man aged 18 to 29 with Graves disease. The CDR3 region has the DNA TGTGCCAGCAGTTCCCCGGCCAATGAGCAGTTCTTC. Translated, it gives CASSSPANEQFF.